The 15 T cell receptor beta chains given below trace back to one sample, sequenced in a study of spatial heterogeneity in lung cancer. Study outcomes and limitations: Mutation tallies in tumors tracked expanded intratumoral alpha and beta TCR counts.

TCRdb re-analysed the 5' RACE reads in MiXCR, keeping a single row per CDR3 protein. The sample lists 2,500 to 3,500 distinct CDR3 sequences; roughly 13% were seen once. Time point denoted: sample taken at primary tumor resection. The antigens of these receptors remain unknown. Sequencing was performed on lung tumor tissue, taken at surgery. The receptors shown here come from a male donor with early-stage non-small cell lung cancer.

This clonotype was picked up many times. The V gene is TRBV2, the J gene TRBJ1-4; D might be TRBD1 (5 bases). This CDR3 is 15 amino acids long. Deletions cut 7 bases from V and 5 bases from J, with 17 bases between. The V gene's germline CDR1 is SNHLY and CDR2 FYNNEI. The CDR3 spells CASTEAGTGNEKLFF. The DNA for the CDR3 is TGTGCCAGCACCGAAGCCGGGACGGGGAATGAAAAACTGTTTTTT.

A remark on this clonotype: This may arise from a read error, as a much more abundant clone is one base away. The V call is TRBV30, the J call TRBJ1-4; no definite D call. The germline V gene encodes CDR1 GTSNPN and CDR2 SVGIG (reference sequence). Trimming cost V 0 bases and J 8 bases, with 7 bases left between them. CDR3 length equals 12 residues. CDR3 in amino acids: CAWSVSPEKLFF. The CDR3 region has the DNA TGTGCCTGGAGTGTATCCCCAGAAAAACTGTTTTTT.

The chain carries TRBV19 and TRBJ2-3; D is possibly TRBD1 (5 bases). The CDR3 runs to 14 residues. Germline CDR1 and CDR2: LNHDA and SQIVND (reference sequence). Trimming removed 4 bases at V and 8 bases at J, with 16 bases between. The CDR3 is CASSRPGAQGTQYF. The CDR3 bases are TGTGCCAGTAGTAGACCTGGGGCGCAGGGTACGCAGTATTTT.

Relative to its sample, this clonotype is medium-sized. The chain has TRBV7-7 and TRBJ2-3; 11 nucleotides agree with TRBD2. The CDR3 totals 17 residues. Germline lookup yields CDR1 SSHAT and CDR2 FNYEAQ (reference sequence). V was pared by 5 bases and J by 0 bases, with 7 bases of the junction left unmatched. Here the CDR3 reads CASSPIAGGASTDTQYF. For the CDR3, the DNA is TGTGCCAGCAGCCCCATAGCGGGGGGGGCTAGCACAGATACGCAGTATTTT.

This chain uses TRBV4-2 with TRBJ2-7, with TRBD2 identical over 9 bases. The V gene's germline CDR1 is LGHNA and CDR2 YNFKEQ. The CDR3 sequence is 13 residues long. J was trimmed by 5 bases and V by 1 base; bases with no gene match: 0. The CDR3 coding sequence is TGTGCCAGCAGCCAAGGCGGGGGGGACGAGCAGTACTTC. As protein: CASSQGGGDEQYF.

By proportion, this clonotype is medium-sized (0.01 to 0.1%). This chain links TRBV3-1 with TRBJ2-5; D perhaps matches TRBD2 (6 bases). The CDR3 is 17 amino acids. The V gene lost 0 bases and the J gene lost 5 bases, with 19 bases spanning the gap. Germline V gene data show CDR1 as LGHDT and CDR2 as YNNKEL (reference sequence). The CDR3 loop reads CASSQDGSAPSAETQYF. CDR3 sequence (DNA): TGTGCCAGCAGCCAAGACGGAAGCGCACCTAGCGCGGAGACCCAGTACTTC.

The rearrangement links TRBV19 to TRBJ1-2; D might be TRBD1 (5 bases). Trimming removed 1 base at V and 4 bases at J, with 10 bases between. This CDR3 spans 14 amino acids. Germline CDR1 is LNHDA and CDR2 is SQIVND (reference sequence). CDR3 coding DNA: TGTGCCAGTAGTATAGTCGCGGGGGGCTATGGCTACACCTTC. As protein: CASSIVAGGYGYTF.

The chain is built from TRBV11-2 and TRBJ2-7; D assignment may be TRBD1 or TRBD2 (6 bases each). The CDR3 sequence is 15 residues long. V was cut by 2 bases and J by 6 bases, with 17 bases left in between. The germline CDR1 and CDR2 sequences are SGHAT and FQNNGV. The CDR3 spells CASSLSRGRRVEQYF. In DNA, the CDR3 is TGTGCCAGCAGCTTATCCCGGGGGCGCAGGGTCGAGCAGTACTTC.

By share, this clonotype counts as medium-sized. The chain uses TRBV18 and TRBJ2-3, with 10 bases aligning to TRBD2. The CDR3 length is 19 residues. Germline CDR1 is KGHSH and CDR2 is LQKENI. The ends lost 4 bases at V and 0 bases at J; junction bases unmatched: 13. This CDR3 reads CASSLLYASGGASTDTQYF. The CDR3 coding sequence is TGTGCCAGCTCACTACTATACGCTAGCGGGGGTGCTAGCACAGATACGCAGTATTTT.

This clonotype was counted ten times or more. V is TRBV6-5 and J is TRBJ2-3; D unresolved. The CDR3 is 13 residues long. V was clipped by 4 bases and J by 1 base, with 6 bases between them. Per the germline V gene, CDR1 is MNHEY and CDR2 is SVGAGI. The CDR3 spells CASSFPGTDTQYF. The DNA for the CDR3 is TGTGCCAGCAGTTTTCCAGGCACAGATACGCAGTATTTT.

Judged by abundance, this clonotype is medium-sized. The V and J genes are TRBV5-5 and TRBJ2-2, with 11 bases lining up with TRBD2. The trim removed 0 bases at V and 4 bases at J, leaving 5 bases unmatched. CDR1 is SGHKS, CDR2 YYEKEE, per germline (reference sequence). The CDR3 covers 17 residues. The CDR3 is CASSLGPGTSGTGELFF. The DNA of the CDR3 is TGTGCCAGCAGCTTGGGACCCGGGACTAGCGGCACCGGGGAGCTGTTTTTT.

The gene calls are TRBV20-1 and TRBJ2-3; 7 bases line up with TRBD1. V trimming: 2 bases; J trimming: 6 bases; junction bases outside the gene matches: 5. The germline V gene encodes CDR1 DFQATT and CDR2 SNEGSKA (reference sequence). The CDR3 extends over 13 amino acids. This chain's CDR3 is CSARRGPYDTQYF. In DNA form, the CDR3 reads TGCAGTGCTAGAAGGGGGCCGTACGATACGCAGTATTTT.

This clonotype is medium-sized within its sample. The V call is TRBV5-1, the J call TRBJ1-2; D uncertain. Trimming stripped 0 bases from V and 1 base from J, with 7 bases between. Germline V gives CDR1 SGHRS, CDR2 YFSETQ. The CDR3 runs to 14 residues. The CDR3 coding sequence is TGCGCCAGCAGCTTGGACAGAAATAACTATGGCTACACCTTC. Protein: CASSLDRNNYGYTF.

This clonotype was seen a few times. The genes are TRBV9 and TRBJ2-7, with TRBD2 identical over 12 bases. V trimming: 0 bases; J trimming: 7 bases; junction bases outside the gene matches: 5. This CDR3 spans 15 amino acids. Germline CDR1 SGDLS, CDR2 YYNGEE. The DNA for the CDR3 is TGTGCCAGCAGCGTAGTCGCTAGCGGGGGGGCAGAGCAGTACTTC. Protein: CASSVVASGGAEQYF.

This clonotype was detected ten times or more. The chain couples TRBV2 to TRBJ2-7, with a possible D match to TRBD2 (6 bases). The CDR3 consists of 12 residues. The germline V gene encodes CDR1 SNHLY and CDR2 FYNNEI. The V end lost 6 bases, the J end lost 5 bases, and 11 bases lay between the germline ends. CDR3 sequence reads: CASRGWGDEQYF. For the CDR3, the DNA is TGTGCCAGCAGGGGATGGGGGGACGAGCAGTACTTC. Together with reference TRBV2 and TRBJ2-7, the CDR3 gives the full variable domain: EPEVTQTPSHQVTQMGQEVILRCVPISNHLYFYWYRQILGQKVEFLVSFYNNEISEKSEIFDDQFSVERPDGSNFTLKIRSTKLEDSAMYFCASRGWGDEQYFGPGTRLTVT.